This T cell receptor beta chain was sequenced for a study of blood T cell repertoires in COVID-19 (dated by TCRdb to 2020 to 2021). About the study as a whole: Collaborator samples came from the United States, Italy and Spain and covered acute and convalescent phases of COVID-19. The material from the prospective study consisted of cDNA or gDNA derived from T cells, B-cell-depleted T cells, or PBMCs. Deeply sampled blood TCRbeta repertoires from subjects exposed to, actively infected with, or recovered from COVID-19 were included in the dataset. A freely available public database, intended as a resource for researchers studying the immune response to SARS-CoV-2, is where the repertoires were released. Samples came from the ongoing ImmuneRACE study (first 160 participants) plus 1,254 subjects from 6 global collaborators. Sample metadata almost always included a de-identified subject ID, COVID-19 status, age in years and sex. Where available, HLA class I and class II types were taken from metadata supplied by the sample provider and were not determined by assay-based typing.

One collaborating source in Seattle enrolled patients while the patients were actively infected and followed the patients over time throughout the course of disease. Whole blood was collected in K2EDTA tubes by collaborating institutions according to the institutions' own protocols. For TCRbeta analysis, collaborator samples were shipped as frozen whole blood, as isolated PBMCs, or as DNA extracted from either sample type. Overall study results and their limits: Clinical and demographic metadata were provided uncurated, with the amount varying by source and participant.

The immunoSEQ Assay, a bias-controlled multiplex PCR, was used to amplify TCRbeta CDR3 regions from genomic DNA. Per the authors' processing: Within the assay, amplification of reference gene primers was used to estimate how many nucleated cells each sample contained. To quantify the absolute abundance of each unique TCRbeta CDR3 rearrangement, sequence reads were collapsed and filtered. For each sample, productive Simpson clonality was calculated by taking the square root of Simpson's diversity index across productive rearrangements. The immuneACCESS repertoire file appears here via TCRdb, limited to in-frame rearrangements. These files lack a portion of the clones; in checked studies, under half of the deficit traces to unresolved V genes, and the cause of the others is not known. V and J calls and clone size are copied from that table; D and trimming were computed from the DNA. Within this sample are fewer than 200,000 clones, with about nine tenths of them counted one time only. The ten largest clonotypes hold about 5% of the sample.

Between the V and J ends, shortened by 3 bases and 6 bases respectively, the junction contains 9 bases. Reading from cysteine to phenylalanine, the CDR3 counts 13 amino acids. The entry retains the CDR3 DNA only, 39 bases that are in frame from base 1. In regard to this clone: The target of this receptor is not known. No quality values exist for individual bases; no much larger clone is one base distant.

This receptor chain uses TRBV12-3 or TRBV12-4 and TRBJ1-5; TRBD1 might be the D gene, on 5 matching bases. The sequenced material came from peripheral blood. The receptor's source is a young man with COVID-19, enrolled during active disease. The CDR3 loop reads CASSFTGGQPQHF. DNA sequence: TGTGCCAGCAGTTTCACGGGGGGTCAGCCCCAGCATTTT.